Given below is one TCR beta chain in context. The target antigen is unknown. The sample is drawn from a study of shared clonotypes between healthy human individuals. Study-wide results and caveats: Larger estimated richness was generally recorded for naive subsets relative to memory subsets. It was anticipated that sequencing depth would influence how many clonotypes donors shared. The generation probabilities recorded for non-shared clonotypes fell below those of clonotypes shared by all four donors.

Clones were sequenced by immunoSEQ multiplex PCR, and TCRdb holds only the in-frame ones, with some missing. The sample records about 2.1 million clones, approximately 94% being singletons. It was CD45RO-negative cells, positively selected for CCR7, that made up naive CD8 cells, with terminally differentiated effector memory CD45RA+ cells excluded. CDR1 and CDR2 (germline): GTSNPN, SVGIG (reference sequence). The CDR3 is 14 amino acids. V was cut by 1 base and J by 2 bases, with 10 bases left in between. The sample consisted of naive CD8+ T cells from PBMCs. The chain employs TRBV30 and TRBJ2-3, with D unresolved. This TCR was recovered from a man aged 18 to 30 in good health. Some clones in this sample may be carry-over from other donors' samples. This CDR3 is CAWSGPIFTDTQYF. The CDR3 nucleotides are TGTGCCTGGAGTGGGCCAATATTCACAGATACGCAGTATTTT.